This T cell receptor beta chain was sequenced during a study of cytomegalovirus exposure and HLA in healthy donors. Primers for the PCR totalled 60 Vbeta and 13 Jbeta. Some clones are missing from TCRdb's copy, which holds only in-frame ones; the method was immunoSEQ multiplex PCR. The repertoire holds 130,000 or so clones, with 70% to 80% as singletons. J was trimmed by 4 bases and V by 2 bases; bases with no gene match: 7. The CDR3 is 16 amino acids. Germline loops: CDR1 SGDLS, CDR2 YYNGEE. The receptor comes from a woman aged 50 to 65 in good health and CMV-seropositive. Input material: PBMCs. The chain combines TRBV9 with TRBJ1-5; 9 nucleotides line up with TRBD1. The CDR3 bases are TGTGCCAGCAGCGTCCGGGACAGGGACGGGAATCAGCCCCAGCATTTT. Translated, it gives CASSVRDRDGNQPQHF.